Listed below are T cell receptor beta chains from one sample, sequenced in a study of blood T cell repertoires in COVID-19. The protocol was immunoSEQ multiplex PCR, while the TCRdb copy is restricted to in-frame clones and leaves out a portion. The table records about 330,000 clones, 65% to 90% of them present only once. Sequenced sample: peripheral blood. The receptors stem from a human donor in a cohort sampled during active COVID-19. CDR3s include the opening cysteine and the closing phenylalanine or tryptophan. D genes are given only for firm matches. Some rows mark clone size as missing; the rest say once, few, many or name a class of expanded clone.

J | size | V | D | DNA | CDR3
TRBJ2-2 | NA | TRBV5-1 | NA | TGCGCCAGCAGTTTGGAACTGACCGGGGAGCTGTTTTTT | CASSLELTGELFF
TRBJ2-2 | NA | TRBV5-1 | NA | TGCGCCAGCGAGGCGTCGAACACCGGGGAGCTGTTTTTT | CASEASNTGELFF
TRBJ1-6 | NA | TRBV10-3 | NA | TGTGCCATCAGTGGGAGCAGTTCTTCACCCCTCCACTTT | CAISGSSSSPLHF
TRBJ1-3 | NA | TRBV19 | NA | TGTGCCAGTAGTATAGGTTTTACAGGGACCTCTGGAAACACCATATATTTT | CASSIGFTGTSGNTIYF
TRBJ2-2 | few | TRBV7-2 | NA | TGTGCCAGCAGCCTAACACCGGGACAAAACACCGGGGAGCTGTTTTTT | CASSLTPGQNTGELFF
TRBJ2-2 | NA | TRBV19 | NA | TGTGCCGCCCAAGGGGTGGGCGGGGAGCTGTTTTTT | CAAQGVGGELFF
TRBJ1-4 | NA | TRBV6-5 | NA | TGTGCCAGCAGTAGGTTGGGACTCCAGAATGAAAAACTGTTTTTT | CASSRLGLQNEKLFF
TRBJ2-3 | NA | TRBV4-1 | NA | TGCGCCAGCAGCCAAAATGAGAGGGGGGGCCATACGCAGTATTTT | CASSQNERGGHTQYF
TRBJ1-2 | NA | TRBV2 | NA | TGTGCCAGCAGTGAAGCGCTTCGAGGGCATTACCATGGCTACACCTTC | CASSEALRGHYHGYTF
TRBJ2-5 | NA | TRBV11-1 | TRBD1 | TGTGCCAGCAGCCCCGTCAGACAGGGCCCTGGGGAGACCCAGTACTTC | CASSPVRQGPGETQYF
TRBJ2-4 | NA | TRBV24-1 | NA | TGTGCCACGGAGGAAGGAAACATTCAGTACTTC | CATEEGNIQYF
TRBJ2-3 | NA | TRBV2 | TRBD2 | TGTGCCAGCAGGCAAGCGGGGAACACAGATACGCAGTATTTT | CASRQAGNTDTQYF
TRBJ2-5 | many | TRBV12-5 | NA | TGTGCTAGTGGTTTGCAGGGTGGGGAGACCCAGTACTTC | CASGLQGGETQYF
TRBJ1-1 | NA | TRBV6-5 | TRBD1 | TGTGCCAGCAGTTACTGGGCAGGGGGTGGTAACACTGAAGCTTTCTTT | CASSYWAGGGNTEAFF
TRBJ2-7 | NA | TRBV7-9 | NA | TGTGCCAGCAGCCCCGGGAGACAGACTTTCTACGAGCAGTACTTC | CASSPGRQTFYEQYF
TRBJ2-7 | NA | TRBV24-1 | TRBD1 | TGTGCCACCAGTGATCCCGGGACAGGGGGTAACGAGCAGTACTTC | CATSDPGTGGNEQYF
TRBJ2-2 | NA | TRBV2 | NA | TGTGCCAGCAGTGGGACAGCCAATCGAGGATCCGGGGAGCTGTTTTTT | CASSGTANRGSGELFF
TRBJ1-4 | few | TRBV4-1 | NA | TGCGCCAGCAGCCAGCAGGGTTTGGGAGAAAAACTGTTTTTT | CASSQQGLGEKLFF
TRBJ2-1 | NA | TRBV12-5 | NA | TGTGCTAGTGGTTTGGGGGAGAACAATGAGCAGTTCTTC | CASGLGENNEQFF
TRBJ1-5 | NA | TRBV29-1 | NA | TGCAGCGTTGCCACAGGGAGCAGCAATCAGCCCCAGCATTTT | CSVATGSSNQPQHF
TRBJ1-5 | NA | TRBV29-1 | NA | TGCAGCGTTGGTGGGCAGGGCAATCAGCCCCAGCATTTT | CSVGGQGNQPQHF
TRBJ1-1 | NA | TRBV5-6 | NA | TGTGCCAGCAGCTTGCTTCCAGGGATCGTTGAAGCTTTCTTT | CASSLLPGIVEAFF
TRBJ1-5 | few | TRBV2 | NA | TGTTCTTCCGGGTGGGGAGATCAGCCCCAGCATTTT | CSSGWGDQPQHF
TRBJ1-2 | NA | TRBV5-4 | NA | TGTGCCAGCAGCTGGGGTAGAGGGAACGGCTACACCTTC | CASSWGRGNGYTF
TRBJ1-1 | NA | TRBV9 | NA | TGTGCCAGCAGCGTAGCTACGATGAACACTGAAGCTTTCTTT | CASSVATMNTEAFF
TRBJ1-1 | few | TRBV7-9 | NA | TGTGCCAGCAGCGTAACCGCACCGGGGACTGAAGCTTTCTTT | CASSVTAPGTEAFF
TRBJ1-2 | NA | TRBV20-1 | NA | TGCAGTGCTAGATGGGAGAGTGGCTACACCTTC | CSARWESGYTF
TRBJ1-6 | NA | TRBV6-4 | TRBD1 | TGTGCCAGCAGAGGGGACAGGAATTCACCCCTCCACTTT | CASRGDRNSPLHF
TRBJ2-2 | NA | TRBV30 | NA | TGTGCCTGGGATGAACAGGGCACCGGGGAGCTGTTTTTT | CAWDEQGTGELFF
TRBJ1-1 | NA | TRBV5-4 | NA | TGTGCCAGCAGCTCGCACAGAGAGAACACTGAAGCTTTCTTT | CASSSHRENTEAFF
TRBJ1-2 | NA | TRBV12-3/TRBV12-4 | NA | TGTGCCAGCAGTTTCGGGGGGCTAAGTGGCTACACCTTC | CASSFGGLSGYTF
TRBJ1-2 | NA | TRBV6-5 | TRBD1 | TGTGCCAGCAGTTTACAGGGGTGGGGTGGCTACACCTTC | CASSLQGWGGYTF
TRBJ1-2 | NA | TRBV3-1/TRBV3-2 | NA | TGTGCCAGCAGCCAACTGACGGGGAGGACGGGCTACACCTTC | CASSQLTGRTGYTF
TRBJ2-5 | NA | TRBV24-1 | TRBD1 | TGTGCCACCAGTGATTTGAACAGGGGGGTCGAGACCCAGTACTTC | CATSDLNRGVETQYF
TRBJ1-4 | NA | TRBV4-1 | TRBD1 | TGCGCCAGCAGCCAAGACAGGGGGATAGAAAAACTGTTTTTT | CASSQDRGIEKLFF
TRBJ1-2 | NA | TRBV19 | NA | TGTGCCAGTAGTCAAGAGAGGGTCCACACCTTC | CASSQERVHTF
TRBJ1-1 | NA | TRBV9 | TRBD1 | TGTGCCAGCAGCGAACGACAGGGGAGCACTGAAGCTTTCTTT | CASSERQGSTEAFF
TRBJ2-7 | NA | TRBV6-5 | NA | TGTGCCAGCAGCCAGACAGAGACCTACGAGCAGTACTTC | CASSQTETYEQYF
TRBJ2-3 | NA | TRBV5-1 | TRBD1 | TGCGCCAGCAGCTTGGTGACAGGGCTTCTGGCAGATACGCAGTATTTT | CASSLVTGLLADTQYF
TRBJ2-3 | NA | TRBV27 | NA | TGTGCCAGCAGTTTAAGGGTGGAGGGAGATACGCAGTATTTT | CASSLRVEGDTQYF
TRBJ2-1 | NA | TRBV13 | TRBD2 | TGTGCCAGCAGCTCCCTTAGGCTAGCGGGTAATCGGGGTGAGCAGTTCTTC | CASSSLRLAGNRGEQFF
TRBJ1-1 | NA | TRBV7-9 | NA | TGTGCCAGCAGACAAGCGATCACTGAAGCTTTCTTT | CASRQAITEAFF